The 29 T cell receptor beta chains listed next were all sequenced from one sample in a study of control samples from healthy donors and cancer patients. Data came from immunoSEQ multiplex PCR; TCRdb stores just in-frame clones and leaves some out. The table includes 150,000 to 200,000 clones, around 90% detected once. What was sequenced was blood. All receptors come from a man aged 18 to 30 in good health.

This chain uses TRBV27 with TRBJ1-2, with 8 bases that match TRBD1. CDR3 length: 13 residues. V shed 3 bases and J 7 bases; nucleotides not matched to a gene: 4. The germline V gene has CDR1 MNHEY and CDR2 SMNVEV (reference sequence). The CDR3 is CASSFRGLGGYTF. The CDR3 DNA sequence: TGTGCCAGCAGTTTCAGGGGGCTCGGTGGCTACACCTTC.

J is TRBJ1-2 and V is TRBV19, with 7 bases lining up with TRBD1. The V segment lost 7 bases and the J segment 4 bases; nucleotides outside the gene matches: 6. From germline, CDR1 is LNHDA and CDR2 SQIVND (reference sequence). The CDR3 consists of 13 residues. CDR3 in DNA: TGTGCCAGTATACAGGGGCAAGGCTATGGCTACACCTTC. Amino acid sequence: CASIQGQGYGYTF.

The V and J genes are TRBV5-1 and TRBJ2-2; maybe TRBD2 (5 bases). V lost 0 bases to trimming and J lost 1 base, with 10 bases between them. CDR3 size: 16 residues. Germline CDR1 is SGHRS and CDR2 is YFSETQ. CDR3 sequence (DNA): TGCGCCAGCAGCTTGGCGGCGGGCTTGAACACCGGGGAGCTGTTTTTT. This sequence encodes CASSLAAGLNTGELFF. Using reference TRBV5-1 and TRBJ2-2 for the parts outside the CDR3, the full variable domain is KAGVTQTPRYLIKTRGQQVTLSCSPISGHRSVSWYQQTPGQGLQFLFEYFSETQRNKGNFPGRFSGRQFSNSRSEMNVSTLELGDSALYLCASSLAAGLNTGELFFGEGSRLTVL.

J is TRBJ2-5 and V is TRBV18; D remains unclear. V lost 3 bases, J lost 1 base, and 12 bases lay in between. This CDR3 has 15 amino acids. Germline CDR1 and CDR2: KGHSH and LQKENI. The CDR3 DNA reads as TGTGCCAGCTCACCGGGTGGCAGAACCCAAGAGACCCAGTACTTC. As protein: CASSPGGRTQETQYF.

The chain couples TRBV7-2 to TRBJ2-2; TRBD1 agrees at 7 bases. The CDR3 has 17 amino acids. V shed 0 bases and J 3 bases; nucleotides not matched to a gene: 7. Germline CDR1 SGHTA, CDR2 FQGNSA. The CDR3 region is CASSLARTGEYTGELFF. The DNA for the CDR3 is TGTGCCAGCAGCTTAGCGAGGACAGGAGAATACACCGGGGAGCTGTTTTTT. Based on the CDR3 plus reference TRBV7-2 and TRBJ2-2, the full variable domain is GAGVSQSPSNKVTEKGKDVELRCDPISGHTALYWYRQSLGQGLEFLIYFQGNSAPDKSGLPSDRFSAERTGGSVSTLTIQRTQQEDSAVYLCASSLARTGEYTGELFFGEGSRLTVL.

The V gene is TRBV4-1, the J gene TRBJ2-1; 10 nucleotides align to TRBD2. The CDR3 spans 17 residues. Germline values: CDR1 MGHRA, CDR2 YSYEKL. Trimming at V came to 1 base and at J to 6 bases, leaving 9 bases not matched to a gene. Here the CDR3 DNA reads TGCGCCAGCAGCCAAGGGTTTGTAGCGGGGGGCAGCAATGAGCAGTTCTTC. Translated, it gives CASSQGFVAGGSNEQFF.

The chain recombines TRBV28 with TRBJ1-6, with D possibly matching TRBD1 (5 bases). Germline CDR1 and CDR2: MDHEN and SYDVKM. The ends were cut back, 6 bases at V and 6 bases at J, with 15 bases in the middle. The CDR3 is 15 amino acids. CDR3 nucleotide sequence: TGTGCCAGCAGGGGCCTGGGGCAAGCTAATTCACCCCTCCACTTT. Translation gives CASRGLGQANSPLHF.

This clone was picked up one time. J is TRBJ1-5 and V is TRBV7-2, with D unclear. Trimming removed 5 bases from V and 0 bases from J, with 11 bases in between. This CDR3 spans 15 amino acids. Per germline, CDR1 SGHTA and CDR2 FQGNSA. The CDR3: CASSPMGGSNQPQHF. The CDR3 DNA reads as TGTGCCAGCAGCCCGATGGGCGGTAGCAATCAGCCCCAGCATTTT.

This clone was detected a few times. The V and J genes are TRBV28 and TRBJ1-2, with unresolved D. In germline, CDR1 is MDHEN, CDR2 SYDVKM. Trimming shortened V by 6 bases and J by 5 bases, and 13 bases separated the two germline ends. The CDR3 extends over 13 amino acids. The CDR3 DNA is TGTGCCAGCAGGACCCTACGCTCGTATGGCTACACCTTC. This translates into CASRTLRSYGYTF.

The chain has TRBV4-1 and TRBJ2-7; D is tentatively TRBD1 or TRBD2 (5 bases each). V lost 3 bases to trimming and J lost 3 bases, with 18 bases between them. This CDR3 is built from 16 residues. Germline V gene lookup returns CDR1 MGHRA and CDR2 YSYEKL. CDR3 residues: CASSQGVGTAFYEQYF. The CDR3 DNA follows: TGCGCCAGCAGCCAGGGGGTGGGAACCGCTTTCTACGAGCAGTACTTC.

The V call is TRBV5-6, the J call TRBJ1-2, with a possible D match to TRBD1 (5 bases). V lost 1 base and J 6 bases, leaving 13 bases between the germline ends. The CDR3 extends over 14 amino acids. The germline CDR1 and CDR2 sequences are SGHDT and YYEEEE. CDR3 nucleotides: TGTGCCAGCAGCTTGTTGCTGGGGCCTAATGGCTACACCTTC. This gives the protein CASSLLLGPNGYTF.

The chain links TRBV6-6 to TRBJ2-7, with 10 bases fitting TRBD1. CDR1 MNHNY and CDR2 SVGAGI come from the germline V gene (reference sequence). The V and J ends lost 6 bases and 2 bases, in that order; junction bases with no gene match: 10. This CDR3 spans 16 amino acids. The DNA for the CDR3 is TGTGCCAGCAGCCGCAAGGACAGGGGGATTCCCTACGAGCAGTACTTC. Its translation: CASSRKDRGIPYEQYF.

The chain joins TRBV27 to TRBJ2-7; no clear D gene. The length of the CDR3 is 13 residues. Looked up from germline, CDR1 is MNHEY and CDR2 is SMNVEV (reference sequence). Trimming removed 3 bases from V and 5 bases from J, with 11 bases in between. The CDR3 is CASSLGRSNEQYF. In DNA, the CDR3 is TGTGCCAGCAGTTTGGGCAGGAGCAACGAGCAGTACTTC.

This chain joins TRBV13 and TRBJ2-7; 7 bases agree with TRBD2. The CDR3 is 15 amino acids. Trimming cost V 5 bases and J 6 bases; bases outside gene matches: 13. Germline V lookup: CDR1 PRHDT, CDR2 FYEKMQ (reference sequence). This chain's CDR3 is CASSPPITGGSEQYF. The DNA of the CDR3 is TGTGCCAGCAGCCCCCCGATTACGGGGGGATCCGAGCAGTACTTC.

The chain couples TRBV2 to TRBJ1-6; tentative D call: TRBD1 (6 bases). Germline lookup yields CDR1 SNHLY and CDR2 FYNNEI. The CDR3 runs to 14 residues. V lost 6 bases, J lost 10 bases, and 16 bases lay in between. CDR3 nucleotides: TGTGCCAGCAGCGTCAGGGGCAGAGGCTCACCCCTCCACTTT. As protein: CASSVRGRGSPLHF.

CDR3 nucleotide sequence: TGCGCCAGCAGCCAAGATATGTCCACAGATACGCAGTATTTT. It is translated as CASSQDMSTDTQYF. J is TRBJ2-3 and V is TRBV4-3; D uncertain. V was trimmed by 0 bases and J by 2 bases, leaving 6 bases between them. The CDR3 length is 14 residues. CDR1 LGHNA and CDR2 YSLEER come from the germline V gene.

The gene calls are TRBV7-9 and TRBJ2-7; D perhaps matches TRBD2 (5 bases). The germline CDR1 and CDR2 sequences are SEHNR and FQNEAQ (reference sequence). Trimming took 1 base from V and 3 from J, leaving 13 bases between them. The CDR3 consists of 15 residues. CDR3: CASSLVAGVVYEQYF. CDR3 in DNA: TGTGCCAGCAGCTTAGTGGCGGGCGTAGTCTACGAGCAGTACTTC.

This clone showed up just once. The rearrangement links TRBV14 to TRBJ2-3; unclear D gene. Per germline, CDR1 SGHDN and CDR2 FVKESK. V lost 2 bases to trimming and J lost 0 bases, with 9 bases between them. This CDR3 contains 15 residues. The CDR3 is CASSQRLSSTDTQYF. As DNA, the CDR3 is TGTGCCAGCAGCCAACGGTTGTCTAGCACAGATACGCAGTATTTT.

V is TRBV29-1 and J is TRBJ1-1; D unclear. V was clipped by 4 bases and J by 4 bases, with 13 bases between them. The CDR3 is made up of 13 amino acids. Germline V gene lookup returns CDR1 SQVTM and CDR2 ANQGSEA. CDR3 nucleotide sequence: TGCAGCGTTGGAGGCAGACAACTCACTGAAGCTTTCTTT. Translating it yields CSVGGRQLTEAFF.

The chain employs TRBV6-6 and TRBJ1-6, with a weak D call TRBD1 (5 bases). The germline V gene encodes CDR1 MNHNY and CDR2 SVGAGI (reference sequence). The CDR3 has 13 amino acids. Trimming shortened V by 4 bases and J by 14 bases, and 15 bases separated the two germline ends. CDR3 sequence reads: CASSLPGREALHF. The DNA of the CDR3 is TGTGCCAGCAGTTTACCAGGGCGGGAGGCCCTCCACTTT.

The chain uses TRBV20-1 and TRBJ1-1; D is unresolved. The CDR3 is 11 residues long. Germline CDR1 and CDR2: DFQATT and SNEGSKA (reference sequence). V was trimmed by 4 bases and J by 6 bases, leaving 9 bases between them. The chain's CDR3 is CSAIGRSEAFF. The CDR3 DNA follows: TGCAGTGCTATTGGTAGGTCTGAAGCTTTCTTT.

This chain uses TRBV5-4 with TRBJ2-7; D not resolved. This CDR3 is built from 11 residues. The V end was cut by 7 bases, the J end by 3 bases, with 8 bases between. CDR1 and CDR2 from the germline V gene are SGHNT and YYREEE (reference sequence). In DNA, the CDR3 is TGTGCCAGCCCGATCTGCTACGAGCAGTACTTC. Its protein is CASPICYEQYF.

The chain couples TRBV28 to TRBJ2-2, with 12 bases matching TRBD2. This CDR3 has 16 amino acids. V trimming: 3 bases; J trimming: 5 bases; junction bases outside the gene matches: 4. CDR1 is MDHEN, CDR2 SYDVKM, per germline. CDR3 nucleotides: TGTGCCAGCAGTTTCCTAGCGGGGGGGCAGACCGGGGAGCTGTTTTTT. This codes for CASSFLAGGQTGELFF.

The chain employs TRBV13 and TRBJ2-3; no reliable D call. V lost 5 bases to trimming and J lost 2 bases, with 17 bases between them. CDR3 length: 16 amino acids. Germline lookup yields CDR1 PRHDT and CDR2 FYEKMQ (reference sequence). CDR3 residues: CASSPARTEITDTQYF. CDR3 nucleotide sequence: TGTGCCAGCAGCCCCGCCAGGACGGAAATCACAGATACGCAGTATTTT.

The chain combines TRBV9 with TRBJ2-4; no clear D. The CDR3 spans 13 residues. V lost 5 bases and J 6 bases, leaving 12 bases between the germline ends. Germline-derived CDR1 and CDR2 are SGDLS and YYNGEE. Here the CDR3 reads CASSDTGGNIQYF. CDR3 sequence (DNA): TGTGCCAGCAGTGACACCGGCGGAAACATTCAGTACTTC.

The V gene is TRBV7-2, the J gene TRBJ2-3; TRBD2 aligns across 7 bases. This CDR3 contains 15 residues. With 5 bases clipped from V and 2 bases from J, the junction kept 7 bases outside the gene matches. The germline V gene has CDR1 SGHTA and CDR2 FQGNSA. The chain's CDR3 is CASSPPGLPTDTQYF. CDR3 nucleotides: TGTGCCAGCAGCCCTCCGGGACTACCCACAGATACGCAGTATTTT.

This chain uses TRBV2 with TRBJ2-7; 7 bases match TRBD1. This CDR3 is 13 amino acids long. CDR1 is SNHLY and CDR2 is FYNNEI in the germline V gene. V dropped 7 bases and J dropped 2; count of bases not matched to a gene: 5. Here the CDR3 DNA reads TGTGCCAGCACCAACGACAGGGCCTACGAGCAGTACTTC. This encodes CASTNDRAYEQYF.

The gene calls are TRBV6-5 and TRBJ1-4; D unclear. CDR1 is MNHEY and CDR2 is SVGAGI in the germline V gene. V gave up 5 bases and J gave up 2 bases, with 12 bases separating them. The CDR3 runs to 15 residues. The CDR3 DNA is TGTGCCAGCAGTAGCGGAGGCAATACTAATGAAAAACTGTTTTTT. It encodes CASSSGGNTNEKLFF.

This clone was recorded only once. The V gene is TRBV21-1, the J gene TRBJ2-5. TRBV21-1 is a pseudogene locus. The CDR3 runs to 15 residues. As DNA, the CDR3 is TGTGCCAGCAGCAGGGGAAACAGCAGCTGGGAGACCCAGTACTTC. It yields the protein CASSRGNSSWETQYF.